What follows are 24 T cell receptor beta chains derived from one specimen sequenced in a study of T cell responses to AZD1222 COVID-19 vaccine. Using immunoSEQ multiplex PCR, the repertoire was profiled, and TCRdb retains in-frame clones only, with some absent. The repertoire consists of some 120,000 clones, with around 92% occurring once and the leading ten covering approximately 1.5%. The sequencing here drew on peripheral blood, taken on day 0 of AZD1222 vaccination. These receptors originate from an adult in good health.

The chain is built from TRBV4-1 and TRBJ1-4, with unresolved D. Trimming pared 0 bases from V and 6 bases from J, leaving 8 bases between. Per the germline V gene, CDR1 is MGHRA and CDR2 is YSYEKL. This CDR3 comprises 14 residues. For the CDR3, the DNA is TGCGCCAGCAGCCAAGAAGGCGTGTATGAAAAACTGTTTTTT. Encoded protein: CASSQEGVYEKLFF.

The chain is built from TRBV6-2 or TRBV6-3 and TRBJ1-5; the D gene is possibly TRBD1 (6 bases). The germline V and J ends were trimmed by 2 bases and 4 bases, with 15 bases remaining between them. CDR3 length: 16 residues. Germline V gene sequence: CDR1 MNHEY, CDR2 SVGEGT. The CDR3 sequence is CASSYGGYEGNQPQHF. CDR3 DNA: TGTGCCAGCAGTTACGGGGGCTACGAGGGAAATCAGCCCCAGCATTTT.

This clone was seen once. The V gene is TRBV9, the J gene TRBJ2-1; 9 bases fit TRBD2. Germline V gene lookup returns CDR1 SGDLS and CDR2 YYNGEE. The V segment lost 3 bases and the J segment 2 bases; nucleotides outside the gene matches: 3. This CDR3 has 15 residues. CDR3 DNA: TGTGCCAGCAGCGCGACTAGCGGACCCTACAATGAGCAGTTCTTC. Translating gives CASSATSGPYNEQFF.

The J gene is TRBJ1-2, the V gene TRBV19; 8 positions agree with TRBD1. Per the germline V gene, CDR1 is LNHDA and CDR2 is SQIVND (reference sequence). This CDR3 region has 12 residues. Losses at the gene ends were 9 bases for V and 8 bases for J; bases not matched to a gene: 8. This CDR3 reads CARKNRGKGYTF. The CDR3 coding sequence is TGTGCCAGGAAGAACAGGGGGAAAGGCTACACCTTC.

The chain is built from TRBV5-1 and TRBJ1-5, with 8 bases fitting TRBD1. CDR1 SGHRS and CDR2 YFSETQ come from the germline V gene. V lost 2 bases, J lost 6 bases, and 4 bases stayed unmatched. This CDR3 comprises 14 residues. The CDR3: CASSLGQGTQPQHF. The CDR3 nucleotides are TGCGCCAGCAGCTTAGGACAGGGTACTCAGCCCCAGCATTTT.

V is TRBV28 and J is TRBJ1-1, with D unresolved. V dropped 11 bases and J dropped 6 bases, with 19 bases sitting between them. CDR1 and CDR2 from the germline V gene are MDHEN and SYDVKM. The CDR3 is 13 residues long. For the CDR3, the DNA is TGTGCCTGCCTACGGGAACAGTCGGCTGAAGCTTTCTTT. This gives the protein CACLREQSAEAFF.

The chain employs TRBV4-2 and TRBJ2-3; possible D gene TRBD1, 6 bases. CDR1 LGHNA and CDR2 YNFKEQ come from the germline V gene. The CDR3 consists of 16 residues. V was trimmed by 4 bases and J by 0 bases, leaving 14 bases between them. In DNA form, the CDR3 reads TGTGCCAGCAGCCCGCAAGGGGACACCAGCACAGATACGCAGTATTTT. As protein: CASSPQGDTSTDTQYF.

The chain recombines TRBV24-1 with TRBJ2-1, with 10 nucleotides matching TRBD2. CDR1 is KGHDR, CDR2 SFDVKD, per germline. This CDR3 spans 20 amino acids. J lost 3 bases, V lost 4 bases, and 17 bases had no gene match. CDR3 nucleotides: TGTGCCACCAGTGACCCCCCCGGGGCTAGCGGGAGCCCGGACTACAATGAGCAGTTCTTC. Amino acid sequence: CATSDPPGASGSPDYNEQFF.

The rearrangement links TRBV6-1 to TRBJ2-7; D not certain. Germline lookup yields CDR1 MNHNS and CDR2 SASEGT. CDR3 length: 12 amino acids. V gave up 1 base and J gave up 4 bases, with 5 bases separating them. The CDR3 sequence: CASSEVGYEQYF. In nucleotides, the CDR3 is TGTGCCAGCAGTGAAGTAGGGTACGAGCAGTACTTC.

This clone appeared a single time. The chain has TRBV9 and TRBJ1-3, with TRBD1 as a possible D gene (5 bases). CDR3 length: 15 amino acids. Germline-derived CDR1 and CDR2 are SGDLS and YYNGEE. With 0 bases removed from V and 4 bases from J, the gap between germline ends came to 11 bases. CDR3 amino acids: CASSVERGVGNTIYF. The CDR3 DNA sequence: TGTGCCAGCAGCGTAGAAAGAGGGGTCGGAAACACCATATATTTT.

This chain uses TRBV18 with TRBJ2-7, with 9 bases matching TRBD1. Germline trimming cut 3 bases from V and 3 bases from J; bases unmatched to any gene: 12. Looked up from germline, CDR1 is KGHSH and CDR2 is LQKENI. This CDR3 is built from 17 residues. CDR3 amino acids: CASSPDRGPIPDYEQYF. For the CDR3, the DNA is TGTGCCAGCTCACCGGACAGGGGCCCCATTCCAGACTACGAGCAGTACTTC.

The rearrangement joins TRBV6-4 to TRBJ1-6; no clear D. Trimming shortened V by 5 bases and J by 3 bases, and 5 bases separated the two germline ends. This CDR3 has 13 amino acids. CDR1 and CDR2 (germline): MRHNA, SNTAGT. The CDR3 DNA is TGTGCCAGCAGTCAACTCTATAATTCACCCCTCCACTTT. This codes for CASSQLYNSPLHF.

This chain links TRBV27 with TRBJ2-7; TRBD1 matches at 10 bases. CDR3 length: 17 amino acids. Germline loops: CDR1 MNHEY, CDR2 SMNVEV (reference sequence). V trimming: 0 bases; J trimming: 6 bases; junction bases outside the gene matches: 11. CDR3 sequence reads: CASSLSIPRDRGTEQYF. The CDR3 DNA is TGTGCCAGCAGTTTATCTATCCCTAGGGACAGGGGAACCGAGCAGTACTTC.

The rearrangement joins TRBV7-9 to TRBJ1-2; D not certain. Between the trimmed V and J ends, which lost 5 bases and 2 bases, there was a span of 3 bases. CDR3 length equals 11 residues. Germline lookup yields CDR1 SEHNR and CDR2 FQNEAQ (reference sequence). The CDR3 loop is CASSDNYGYTF. CDR3 in DNA: TGTGCCAGCAGCGACAACTATGGCTACACCTTC. The full variable domain, completed using reference TRBV7-9 and TRBJ1-2, is DTGVSQNPRHKITKRGQNVTFRCDPISEHNRLYWYRQTLGQGPEFLTYFQNEAQLEKSRLLSDRFSAERPKGSFSTLEIQRTEQGDSAMYLCASSDNYGYTFGSGTRLTVV.

This chain connects TRBV7-2 to TRBJ2-3, with TRBD2 matching 11 bases. In germline, CDR1 is SGHTA, CDR2 FQGNSA. This CDR3 is 17 amino acids long. V gave up 4 bases and J gave up 0 bases; unmatched junction bases: 6. The DNA for the CDR3 is TGTGCCAGCAGCTGGCTAGCGGGAGGTAGTAGCACAGATACGCAGTATTTT. Amino acid sequence: CASSWLAGGSSTDTQYF.

The chain combines TRBV5-4 with TRBJ2-7; TRBD2 aligns across 11 bases. Germline CDR1 SGHNT, CDR2 YYREEE (reference sequence). The ends lost 3 bases at V and 7 bases at J; junction bases unmatched: 9. CDR3 length: 15 residues. CDR3 amino acids: CASSSLAGGPQEQYF. In DNA, the CDR3 is TGTGCCAGCAGCTCGTTAGCGGGAGGGCCGCAGGAGCAGTACTTC. The full variable domain, in which reference TRBV5-4 and TRBJ2-7 provide the parts outside the CDR3, is ETGVTQSPTHLIKTRGQQVTLRCSSQSGHNTVSWYQQALGQGPQFIFQYYREEENGRGNFPPRFSGLQFPNYSSELNVNALELDDSALYLCASSSLAGGPQEQYFGPGTRLTVT.

This chain connects TRBV7-8 to TRBJ2-7, with a tentative D call TRBD2 (6 bases). The CDR3 sequence is 13 residues long. Germline CDR1 is SGHVS and CDR2 is FQNEAQ. Trimming cost V 4 bases and J 5 bases, with 12 bases left between them. The CDR3 DNA is TGTGCCAGCAGCTCCGGGAGCTTGAACGAGCAGTACTTC. The encoded protein is CASSSGSLNEQYF.

This chain uses TRBV1 with TRBJ2-7. TRBV1 is given as a pseudogene. This CDR3 has 14 residues. CDR3 coding DNA: TGCACCAGCAGCCAAATAGGACCGCGGTACGAGCAGTACTTC. It encodes CTSSQIGPRYEQYF.

J is TRBJ2-2 and V is TRBV9; 12 bases fit TRBD1. After removal of 2 bases from V and 5 bases from J, the junction contained 7 bases not matched to a gene. CDR3 length equals 17 residues. Looked up from germline, CDR1 is SGDLS and CDR2 is YYNGEE. CDR3 amino acids: CASSVAGTGGRTGELFF. Written as DNA, the CDR3 is TGTGCCAGCAGCGTGGCCGGGACAGGGGGCCGGACCGGGGAGCTGTTTTTT.

The chain joins TRBV2 to TRBJ1-1; D gene uncertain. Germline CDR1 SNHLY, CDR2 FYNNEI. CDR3 length: 15 residues. V was shortened by 0 bases and J by 5 bases, with 13 bases between the two germline ends. The CDR3 nucleotides read TGTGCCAGCAGTGAAGCGCCAGCTATGGTAACTGAAGCTTTCTTT. As protein: CASSEAPAMVTEAFF.

The rearrangement links TRBV9 to TRBJ1-4, with TRBD1 as a possible D gene (5 bases). This CDR3 is 16 amino acids long. V dropped 1 base and J dropped 2 bases, with 12 bases sitting between them. Germline V gene lookup returns CDR1 SGDLS and CDR2 YYNGEE. The CDR3 is CASSVSSGQTNEKLFF. The CDR3 nucleotides read TGTGCCAGCAGCGTATCTTCAGGGCAGACTAATGAAAAACTGTTTTTT. Supplemented by reference TRBV9 and TRBJ1-4, the full variable domain reads DSGVTQTPKHLITATGQRVTLRCSPRSGDLSVYWYQQSLDQGLQFLIQYYNGEERAKGNILERFSAQQFPDLHSELNLSSLELGDSALYFCASSVSSGQTNEKLFFGSGTQLSVL.

Details on this clone: The identical CDR3 is also encoded by other nucleotide sequences in the sample. The V call is TRBV24-1, the J call TRBJ2-7, with D hard to call. Looked up from germline, CDR1 is KGHDR and CDR2 is SFDVKD. Trimming stripped 4 bases from V and 3 bases from J, with 3 bases between. The length of the CDR3 is 11 residues. CDR3 protein: CATSEGYEQYF. The CDR3 region has the DNA TGTGCCACCAGTGAGGGCTACGAGCAGTACTTC.

The chain employs TRBV6-5 and TRBJ2-7; a weak D match, TRBD1 (6 bases). V lost 7 bases and J 2 bases, leaving 15 bases between the germline ends. The germline V gene has CDR1 MNHEY and CDR2 SVGAGI. The CDR3 extends over 14 amino acids. DNA for the CDR3: TGTGCCAGCATTAAGGGGGACACCACCTACGAGCAGTACTTC. Amino acids: CASIKGDTTYEQYF.

The rearrangement links TRBV7-9 to TRBJ2-7, with D uncertain. Germline CDR1 and CDR2: SEHNR and FQNEAQ (reference sequence). Trimming stripped 3 bases from V and 0 bases from J, with 6 bases between. The CDR3 is 13 residues long. The CDR3 region has the DNA TGTGCCAGCAGCTTTCCAGCCTCCTACGAGCAGTACTTC. This encodes CASSFPASYEQYF.